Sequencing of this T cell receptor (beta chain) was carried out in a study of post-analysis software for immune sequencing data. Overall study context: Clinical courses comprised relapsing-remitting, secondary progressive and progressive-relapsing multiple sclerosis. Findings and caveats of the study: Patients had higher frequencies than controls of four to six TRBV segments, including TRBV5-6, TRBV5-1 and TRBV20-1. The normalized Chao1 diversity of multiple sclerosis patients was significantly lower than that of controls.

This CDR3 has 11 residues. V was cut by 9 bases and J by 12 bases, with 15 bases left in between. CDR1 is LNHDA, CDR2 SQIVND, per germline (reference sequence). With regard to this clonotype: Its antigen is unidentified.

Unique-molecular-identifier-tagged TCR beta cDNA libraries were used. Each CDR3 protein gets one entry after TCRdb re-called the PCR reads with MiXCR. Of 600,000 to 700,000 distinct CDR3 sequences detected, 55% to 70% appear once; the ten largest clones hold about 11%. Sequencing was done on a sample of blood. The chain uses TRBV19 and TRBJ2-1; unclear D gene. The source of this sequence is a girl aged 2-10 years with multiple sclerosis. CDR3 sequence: CASAYGVGQFF. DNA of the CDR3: TGTGCCAGCGCGTACGGAGTCGGGCAGTTCTTC.